Presented here are 19 T cell receptor beta chains from one specimen sequenced in a study of cytomegalovirus exposure and HLA in healthy donors. Clones were read by immunoSEQ multiplex PCR, and TCRdb kept only the in-frame ones, dropping some. The table includes 97,000 or so clones, 85% to 95% detected once. Sequenced material: PBMCs. The receptors come from a young woman in good health and CMV-seronegative.

The V call is TRBV6-8, the J call TRBJ1-5; 9 bases line up with TRBD1. V dropped 2 bases and J dropped 6; count of bases not matched to a gene: 8. The CDR3 consists of 16 residues. CDR1 and CDR2 (germline): MNHGY, SAAAGT. Here the CDR3 reads CASSYPRETGGQPQHF. The CDR3 DNA is TGTGCCAGCAGTTACCCCCGCGAGACAGGGGGTCAGCCCCAGCATTTT.

This clone was recorded only once. The J gene is TRBJ1-2, the V gene TRBV18, with D perhaps TRBD1 (5 bases). CDR1 and CDR2 from the germline V gene are KGHSH and LQKENI. V lost 3 bases and J lost 6, with 11 bases in between. The CDR3 extends over 13 amino acids. This CDR3 is CASSPQGFDGYTF. In nucleotides, the CDR3 is TGTGCCAGCTCACCGCAGGGCTTCGATGGCTACACCTTC. Looking up the rest from reference TRBV18 and TRBJ1-2 gives the full variable domain: NAGVMQNPRHLVRRRGQEARLRCSPMKGHSHVYWYRQLPEEGLKFMVYLQKENIIDESGMPKERFSAEFPKEGPSILRIQQVVRGDSAAYFCASSPQGFDGYTFGSGTRLTVV.

The chain links TRBV18 to TRBJ2-3; a possible D gene is TRBD2 (5 bases). Trimming took 2 bases from V and 6 from J, leaving 12 bases between them. The CDR3 has 14 amino acids. In germline, CDR1 is KGHSH, CDR2 LQKENI. The CDR3 loop is CASSPLPSGDTQYF. Written as DNA, the CDR3 is TGTGCCAGCTCACCATTGCCTTCGGGGGATACGCAGTATTTT.

This sequence joins TRBV5-6 and TRBJ2-7; 7 bases align to TRBD1. This CDR3 spans 13 amino acids. Germline CDR1 is SGHDT and CDR2 is YYEEEE. With 0 bases clipped from V and 3 bases from J, the junction kept 0 bases outside the gene matches. The CDR3 sequence is CASSLGTGYEQYF. DNA for the CDR3: TGTGCCAGCAGCTTGGGGACAGGCTACGAGCAGTACTTC.

The rearrangement links TRBV19 to TRBJ2-5; 8 positions match TRBD2. With V trimmed by 1 base and J by 7 bases, 11 bases remained unmatched. CDR3 size: 16 residues. Germline CDR1 LNHDA, CDR2 SQIVND (reference sequence). In DNA, the CDR3 is TGTGCCAGTAGTATAGCTGCCGGGACTAGTTCCCGGACCCAGTACTTC. It is translated as CASSIAAGTSSRTQYF.

The gene calls are TRBV5-1 and TRBJ1-1; TRBD1 might be the D (6 bases). This CDR3 is 16 amino acids long. The germline V and J ends were trimmed by 4 bases and 0 bases, with 16 bases remaining between them. Germline V CDR1 and CDR2: SGHRS, YFSETQ. The CDR3 loop reads CASSPRGGGVNTEAFF. CDR3 coding DNA: TGCGCCAGCAGCCCCCGGGGGGGCGGGGTGAACACTGAAGCTTTCTTT.

This clone was counted a single time. The chain joins TRBV11-2 to TRBJ2-7; no reliable D call. This CDR3 has 11 amino acids. V was clipped by 5 bases and J by 2 bases, with 4 bases between them. Germline-derived CDR1 and CDR2 are SGHAT and FQNNGV. This CDR3 reads CASSITYEQYF. In DNA, the CDR3 is TGTGCCAGCAGCATTACCTACGAGCAGTACTTC.

V usage is TRBV6-5 and J usage is TRBJ2-7, with TRBD1 matching over 7 bases. This CDR3 contains 11 residues. V was clipped by 8 bases and J by 3 bases; unmatched bases: 1. Germline values: CDR1 MNHEY, CDR2 SVGAGI. The chain's CDR3 is CASGQDYEQYF. In nucleotides, the CDR3 is TGTGCCAGCGGACAGGACTACGAGCAGTACTTC.

This clone was seen only once. Relative to the germline gene, one junction end is altered; a read error may explain this. This chain links TRBV7-7 with TRBJ1-4, with TRBD1 matching over 9 bases. The CDR3 runs 15 residues. Per the germline V gene, CDR1 is SSHAT and CDR2 is FNYEAQ (reference sequence). Written as DNA, the CDR3 is TGTGCTAGCAGCTTGGGACAGGGCCATAATGAAAAACTGTTTTTT. Translated, it gives CASSLGQGHNEKLFF.

This rearrangement joins TRBV19 to TRBJ1-1; maybe TRBD1 (5 bases). CDR3 length equals 15 residues. Trimming removed 5 bases at V and 5 bases at J, with 18 bases between. Germline CDR1 is LNHDA and CDR2 is SQIVND (reference sequence). The CDR3 nucleotides read TGTGCCAGTAGTCCAAGAGGACGGGAGGGGACTGAAGCTTTCTTT. Translating it yields CASSPRGREGTEAFF.

The J gene is TRBJ1-3, the V gene TRBV5-8, with 10 bases lining up with TRBD1. The CDR3 is 14 residues long. V lost 7 bases to trimming and J lost 0 bases; unmatched junction nucleotides: 1. Germline values: CDR1 SGHTS, CDR2 YDEGEE. The CDR3 coding sequence is TGTGCCAGCCGGGACAGGGGCTCTGGAAACACCATATATTTT. Translated, it gives CASRDRGSGNTIYF.

The chain employs TRBV6-5 and TRBJ1-1; D is uncertain. V was cut by 6 bases and J by 4 bases, with 12 bases left in between. Germline CDR1 reads MNHEY; CDR2 reads SVGAGI. The CDR3 spans 13 residues. CDR3 DNA: TGTGCCAGCAGGCCCCGAGTGATCACTGAAGCTTTCTTT. Translating gives CASRPRVITEAFF.

V usage is TRBV6-5 and J usage is TRBJ1-6; TRBD1 matches at 7 bases. After removal of 7 bases from V and 10 bases from J, the junction contained 10 bases not matched to a gene. CDR1 and CDR2 from the germline V gene are MNHEY and SVGAGI. This CDR3 contains 14 residues. The CDR3 is CASTKETGWSPLHF. DNA of the CDR3: TGTGCCAGCACCAAGGAGACAGGGTGGTCACCCCTCCACTTT.

The genes are TRBV14 and TRBJ1-1, with D uncertain. CDR1 is SGHDN and CDR2 is FVKESK in the germline V gene. The CDR3 is made up of 13 amino acids. The V and J ends lost 0 bases and 5 bases respectively, with 7 bases between them. CDR3: CASSQDPQTEAFF. The CDR3 DNA reads as TGTGCCAGCAGCCAAGACCCCCAGACTGAAGCTTTCTTT.

V usage is TRBV19 and J usage is TRBJ1-5; possibly TRBD1 for D (6 bases). Germline assignment: CDR1 LNHDA and CDR2 SQIVND (reference sequence). The ends were cut back, 1 base at V and 4 bases at J, with 17 bases in the middle. CDR3 length: 17 residues. In DNA, the CDR3 is TGTGCCAGTAGTATAGGATCAGCGACAGGCGCGAATCAGCCCCAGCATTTT. It translates to CASSIGSATGANQPQHF.

This chain uses TRBV7-9 with TRBJ1-1; 7 nucleotides agree with TRBD1. Germline V gene data show CDR1 as SEHNR and CDR2 as FQNEAQ (reference sequence). This CDR3 comprises 14 residues. V trimming: 3 bases; J trimming: 2 bases; junction bases outside the gene matches: 3. The DNA of the CDR3 is TGTGCCAGCAGCTTCACAGGGGACAACACTGAAGCTTTCTTT. It translates to CASSFTGDNTEAFF.

This clone was recorded only once. The CDR3 loop is CAISGLAGDTQYF. The CDR3, as DNA: TGTGCCATCAGTGGACTAGCTGGAGATACGCAGTATTTT. This chain connects TRBV10-3 to TRBJ2-3; TRBD2 agrees at 7 bases. The CDR3 consists of 13 residues. Germline V gene lookup returns CDR1 ENHRY and CDR2 SYGVKD. Unmatched junction bases numbered 3, after V lost 4 bases and J lost 5 bases.

The V call is TRBV5-1, the J call TRBJ2-1; weak D call: TRBD1 (6 bases). Germline values: CDR1 SGHRS, CDR2 YFSETQ. V was pared by 4 bases and J by 6 bases, with 17 bases between. This CDR3 contains 15 residues. The CDR3 loop is CASSVRTDKLNEQFF. CDR3 nucleotides: TGCGCCAGCAGCGTGAGGACAGACAAACTCAATGAGCAGTTCTTC. Supplemented by reference TRBV5-1 and TRBJ2-1, the full variable domain reads KAGVTQTPRYLIKTRGQQVTLSCSPISGHRSVSWYQQTPGQGLQFLFEYFSETQRNKGNFPGRFSGRQFSNSRSEMNVSTLELGDSALYLCASSVRTDKLNEQFFGPGTRLTVL.

The chain has TRBV5-4 and TRBJ2-3; 7 bases align to TRBD1. V lost 3 bases to trimming and J lost 2 bases; unmatched junction nucleotides: 6. Germline V gives CDR1 SGHNT, CDR2 YYREEE (reference sequence). The CDR3 runs to 15 residues. In DNA form, the CDR3 reads TGTGCCAGCAGCTCTGACAGGGTGACCACAGATACGCAGTATTTT. Its translation: CASSSDRVTTDTQYF. Drawing the rest from reference TRBV5-4 and TRBJ2-3, the complete variable domain is ETGVTQSPTHLIKTRGQQVTLRCSSQSGHNTVSWYQQALGQGPQFIFQYYREEENGRGNFPPRFSGLQFPNYSSELNVNALELDDSALYLCASSSDRVTTDTQYFGPGTRLTVL.